This TCR beta chain was identified during a study of T cells after yellow fever vaccination. Study-level points and caveats: Most primary-vaccination clones reappeared after the booster (approximately 95% CD4, roughly 88% CD8).

A note on this clonotype: The antigen remains undetermined.

Germline CDR1 is WSHSY and CDR2 is SAAADI. With 10 bases removed from V and 8 bases from J, the gap between germline ends came to 3 bases. The CDR3 extends over 8 amino acids. 5'RACE template switching generated TCR cDNA, adding a universal primer site and UMIs. Each CDR3 protein gets one entry after TCRdb re-called the 5' RACE reads with MiXCR. The sample shows about 630,000 distinct CDR3 sequences, around an eighth of them seen only once. The TCR was taken from a man between 25 and 39 years old who received the YFV17D yellow fever vaccine. The chain joins TRBV10-2 to TRBJ2-1; no firm D call. The sample was PBMCs, taken on the day of the yellow fever booster vaccination. The CDR3 DNA sequence: TGCGCCACTGATGAGCAGTTCTTC. As protein: CATDEQFF.